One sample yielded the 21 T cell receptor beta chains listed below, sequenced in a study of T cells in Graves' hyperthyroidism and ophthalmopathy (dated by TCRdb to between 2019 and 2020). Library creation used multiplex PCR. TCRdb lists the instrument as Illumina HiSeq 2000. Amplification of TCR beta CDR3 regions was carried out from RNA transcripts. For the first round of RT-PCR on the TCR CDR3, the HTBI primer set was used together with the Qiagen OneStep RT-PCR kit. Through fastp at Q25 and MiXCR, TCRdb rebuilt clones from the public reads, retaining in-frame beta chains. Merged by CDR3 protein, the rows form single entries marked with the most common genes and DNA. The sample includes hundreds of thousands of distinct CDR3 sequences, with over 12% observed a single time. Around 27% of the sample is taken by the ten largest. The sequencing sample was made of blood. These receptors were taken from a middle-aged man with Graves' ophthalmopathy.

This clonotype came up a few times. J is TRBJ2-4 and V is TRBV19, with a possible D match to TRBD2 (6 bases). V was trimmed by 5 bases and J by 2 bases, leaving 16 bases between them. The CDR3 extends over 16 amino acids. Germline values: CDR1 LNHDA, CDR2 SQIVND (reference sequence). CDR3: CASSWSGDITKNIQYF. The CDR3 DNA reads TGTGCCAGTAGTTGGTCGGGAGATATTACCAAAAACATTCAGTACTTC.

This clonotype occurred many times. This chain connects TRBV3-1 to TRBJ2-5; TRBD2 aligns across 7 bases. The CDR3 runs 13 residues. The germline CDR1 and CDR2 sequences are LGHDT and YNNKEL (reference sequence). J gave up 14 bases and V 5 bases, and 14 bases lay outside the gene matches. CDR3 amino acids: CASSRGRGAAGYF. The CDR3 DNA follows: TGTGCCAGCAGCAGAGGGAGGGGCGCGGCCGGTTACTTC.

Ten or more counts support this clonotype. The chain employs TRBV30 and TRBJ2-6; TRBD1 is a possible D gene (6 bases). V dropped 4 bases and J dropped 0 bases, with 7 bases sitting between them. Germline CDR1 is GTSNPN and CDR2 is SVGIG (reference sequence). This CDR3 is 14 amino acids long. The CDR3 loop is CAWMDSSGANVLTF. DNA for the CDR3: TGTGCCTGGATGGACAGCTCTGGGGCCAACGTCCTGACTTTC.

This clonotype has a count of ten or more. CDR3 region: CASSLLWGGNTGELFF. DNA for the CDR3: TGTGCCAGCAGCCTCCTTTGGGGGGGGAACACCGGGGAGCTGTTTTTT. This chain connects TRBV11-2 to TRBJ2-2, with TRBD2 identical over 7 bases. Germline CDR1 SGHAT, CDR2 FQNNGV. V dropped 5 bases and J dropped 1; count of bases not matched to a gene: 7. The CDR3 has 16 residues.

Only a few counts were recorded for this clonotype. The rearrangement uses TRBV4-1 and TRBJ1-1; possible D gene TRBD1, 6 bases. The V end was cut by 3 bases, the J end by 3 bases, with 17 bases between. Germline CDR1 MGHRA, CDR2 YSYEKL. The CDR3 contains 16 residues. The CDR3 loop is CASSHPRAAGDTEAFF. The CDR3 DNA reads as TGCGCCAGCAGCCACCCGAGGGCGGCAGGGGACACTGAAGCTTTCTTT.

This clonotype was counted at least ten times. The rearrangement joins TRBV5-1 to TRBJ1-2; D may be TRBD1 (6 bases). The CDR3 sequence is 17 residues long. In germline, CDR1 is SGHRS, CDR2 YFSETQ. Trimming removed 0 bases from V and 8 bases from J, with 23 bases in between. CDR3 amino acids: CASSLGSRGPIGRGYTF. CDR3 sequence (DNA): TGCGCCAGCAGCTTGGGAAGCAGGGGCCCCATAGGACGCGGCTACACCTTC.

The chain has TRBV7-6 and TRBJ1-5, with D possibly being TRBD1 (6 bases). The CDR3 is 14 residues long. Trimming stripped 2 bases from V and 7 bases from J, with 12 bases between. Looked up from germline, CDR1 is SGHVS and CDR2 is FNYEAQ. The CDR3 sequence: CASSLQGPPQPQHF. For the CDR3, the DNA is TGTGCCAGCAGCTTACAGGGGCCCCCGCAGCCCCAGCATTTT.

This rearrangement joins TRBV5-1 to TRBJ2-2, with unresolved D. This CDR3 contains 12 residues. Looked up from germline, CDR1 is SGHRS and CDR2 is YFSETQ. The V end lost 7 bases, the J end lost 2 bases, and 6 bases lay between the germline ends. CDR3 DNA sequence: TGCGCCAGCGAGAGAAACACCGGGGAGCTGTTTTTT. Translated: CASERNTGELFF.

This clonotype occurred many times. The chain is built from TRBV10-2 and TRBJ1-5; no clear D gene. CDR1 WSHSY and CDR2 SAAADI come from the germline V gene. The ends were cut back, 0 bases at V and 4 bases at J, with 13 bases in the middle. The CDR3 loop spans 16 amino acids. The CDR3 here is CASSESSTGVNQPQHF. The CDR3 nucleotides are TGCGCCAGCAGTGAGTCTTCCACTGGGGTTAATCAGCCCCAGCATTTT.

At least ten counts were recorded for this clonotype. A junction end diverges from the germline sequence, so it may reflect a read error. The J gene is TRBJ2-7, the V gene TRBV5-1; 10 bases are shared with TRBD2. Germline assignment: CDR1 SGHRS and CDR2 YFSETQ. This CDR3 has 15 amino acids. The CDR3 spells CASSLLAGSSYEQYF. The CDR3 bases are TGTGCCAGCAGCCTACTAGCGGGAAGCTCCTACGAGCAGTACTTC.

Written as DNA, the CDR3 is TGCAGTGCGATCCGGGACTCCCTACAAGAGACCCAGTACTTC. Translated: CSAIRDSLQETQYF. The J gene is TRBJ2-5, the V gene TRBV20-1; possibly TRBD2 for D (6 bases). The CDR3 runs to 14 residues. V lost 6 bases, J lost 2 bases, and 16 bases lay in between. The germline V gene has CDR1 DFQATT and CDR2 SNEGSKA (reference sequence).

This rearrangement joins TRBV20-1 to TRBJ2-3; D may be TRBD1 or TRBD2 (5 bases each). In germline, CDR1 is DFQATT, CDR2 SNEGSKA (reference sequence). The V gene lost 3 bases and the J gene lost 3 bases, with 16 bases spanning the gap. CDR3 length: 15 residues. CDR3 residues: CSASGAGLGTDTQYF. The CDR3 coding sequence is TGCAGTGCTAGCGGGGCCGGCCTTGGGACAGATACGCAGTATTTT.

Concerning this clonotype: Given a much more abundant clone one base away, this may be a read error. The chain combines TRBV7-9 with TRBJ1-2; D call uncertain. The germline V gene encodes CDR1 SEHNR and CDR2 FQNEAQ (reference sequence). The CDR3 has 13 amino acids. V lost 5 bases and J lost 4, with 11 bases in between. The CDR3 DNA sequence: TGTGCCAGCAGCACAAGGAGGGTCTATGGCTACACCTTC. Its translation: CASSTRRVYGYTF.

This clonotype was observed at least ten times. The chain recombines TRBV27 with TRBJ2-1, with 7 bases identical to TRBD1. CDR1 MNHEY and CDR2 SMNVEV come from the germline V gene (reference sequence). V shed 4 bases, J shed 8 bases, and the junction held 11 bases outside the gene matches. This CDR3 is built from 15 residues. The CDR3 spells CASSSGGLGGYEQFF. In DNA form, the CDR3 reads TGTGCCAGCAGTTCCGGAGGTCTAGGGGGCTATGAGCAGTTCTTC.

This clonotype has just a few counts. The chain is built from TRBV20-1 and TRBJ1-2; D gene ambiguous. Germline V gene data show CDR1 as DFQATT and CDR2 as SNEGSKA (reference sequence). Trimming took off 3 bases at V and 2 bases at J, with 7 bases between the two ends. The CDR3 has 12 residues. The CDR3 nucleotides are TGCAGTGCTAGTATGGAAAACTATGGCTACACCTTC. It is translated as CSASMENYGYTF.

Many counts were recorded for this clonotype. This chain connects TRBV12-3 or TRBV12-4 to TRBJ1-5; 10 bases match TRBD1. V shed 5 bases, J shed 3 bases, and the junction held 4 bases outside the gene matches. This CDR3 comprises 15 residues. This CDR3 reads CASSPTGGVNQPQHF. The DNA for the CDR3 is TGTGCCAGCAGTCCGACAGGGGGCGTCAATCAGCCCCAGCATTTT.

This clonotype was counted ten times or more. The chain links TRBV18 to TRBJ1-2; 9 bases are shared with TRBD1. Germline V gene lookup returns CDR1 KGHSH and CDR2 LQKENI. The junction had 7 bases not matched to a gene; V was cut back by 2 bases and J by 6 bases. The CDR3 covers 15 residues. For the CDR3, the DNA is TGTGCCAGCTCACCAAGGGACAGGGCTGGGGATGGCTACACCTTC. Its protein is CASSPRDRAGDGYTF.

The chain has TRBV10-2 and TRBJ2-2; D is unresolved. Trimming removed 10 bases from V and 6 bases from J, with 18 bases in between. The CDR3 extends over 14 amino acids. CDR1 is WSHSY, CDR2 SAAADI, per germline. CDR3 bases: TGCGCCACCGTGGCCGACTTAGTTTCCGGGGAGCTGTTTTTT. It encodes CATVADLVSGELFF.

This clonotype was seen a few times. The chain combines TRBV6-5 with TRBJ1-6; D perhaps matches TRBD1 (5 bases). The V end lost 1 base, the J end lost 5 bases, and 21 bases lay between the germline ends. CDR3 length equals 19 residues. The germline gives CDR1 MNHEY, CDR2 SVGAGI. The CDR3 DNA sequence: TGTGCCAGCAGTTACTTTCCCCCGGGACGTCAACTGCATAATTCACCCCTCCACTTT. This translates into CASSYFPPGRQLHNSPLHF.

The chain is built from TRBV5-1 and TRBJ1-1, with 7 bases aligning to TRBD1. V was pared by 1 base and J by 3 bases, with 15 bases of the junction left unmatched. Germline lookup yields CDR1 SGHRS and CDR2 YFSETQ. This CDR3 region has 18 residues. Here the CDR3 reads CASSLLIALQGRDTEAFF. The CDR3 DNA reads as TGCGCCAGCAGCTTGTTAATCGCCCTACAGGGGCGTGACACTGAAGCTTTCTTT.

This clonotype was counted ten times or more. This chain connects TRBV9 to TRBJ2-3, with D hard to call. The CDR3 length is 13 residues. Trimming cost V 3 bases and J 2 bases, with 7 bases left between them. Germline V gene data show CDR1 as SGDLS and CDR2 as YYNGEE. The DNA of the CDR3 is TGTGCCAGCAGCGCCCTCGACACAGATACGCAGTATTTT. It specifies CASSALDTDTQYF.